This entry concerns a single T cell receptor beta chain. This entry is derived from a study of blood T cell repertoires in COVID-19. Study details: Whether acute or convalescent, the COVID-19 samples came from the United States, Italy and Spain. The cDNA or gDNA used as material had been derived from T cells, B-cell-depleted T cells, or PBMCs.

The CDR3 covers 15 residues. Germline CDR1 and CDR2: LGHNA and YSLEER. V trimming: 4 bases; J trimming: 7 bases; junction bases outside the gene matches: 7. Authors' methods: Amplifying reference gene primers gave estimates of nucleated cell counts. TCRdb's copy holds only in-frame clones and misses some; the assay was immunoSEQ multiplex PCR. V and J calls plus clone size are reproduced from that table; the DNA served to infer D and trimming. The sample lists under 45,000 clones, approximately 86% occurring once. This chain uses TRBV4-3 with TRBJ1-6; 7 positions agree with TRBD1. Sequencing used peripheral blood. The TCR comes from a man between 50 and 59 years old with active COVID-19. CDR3 protein: CASSRVPGQNSPLHF. CDR3 DNA sequence: TGCGCCAGCAGCCGAGTCCCGGGACAGAATTCACCCCTCCACTTT.